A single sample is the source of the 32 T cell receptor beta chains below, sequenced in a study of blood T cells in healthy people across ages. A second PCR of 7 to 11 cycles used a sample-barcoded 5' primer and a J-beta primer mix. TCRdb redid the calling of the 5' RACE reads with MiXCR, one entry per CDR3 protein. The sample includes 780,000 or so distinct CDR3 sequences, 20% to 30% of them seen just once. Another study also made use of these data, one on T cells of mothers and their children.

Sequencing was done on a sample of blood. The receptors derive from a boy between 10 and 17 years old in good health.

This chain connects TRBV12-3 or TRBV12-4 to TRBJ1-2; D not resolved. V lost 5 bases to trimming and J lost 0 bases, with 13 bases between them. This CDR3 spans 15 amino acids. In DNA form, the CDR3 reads TGTGCCAGCAGTCCACTACCTAAGACTAACTATGGCTACACCTTC. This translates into CASSPLPKTNYGYTF.

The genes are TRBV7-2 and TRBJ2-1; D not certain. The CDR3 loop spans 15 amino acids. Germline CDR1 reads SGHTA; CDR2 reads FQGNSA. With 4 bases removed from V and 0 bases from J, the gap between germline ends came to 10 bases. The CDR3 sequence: CASSSPPGSYNEQFF. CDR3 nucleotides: TGTGCCAGCAGCTCCCCCCCGGGCTCCTACAATGAGCAGTTCTTC.

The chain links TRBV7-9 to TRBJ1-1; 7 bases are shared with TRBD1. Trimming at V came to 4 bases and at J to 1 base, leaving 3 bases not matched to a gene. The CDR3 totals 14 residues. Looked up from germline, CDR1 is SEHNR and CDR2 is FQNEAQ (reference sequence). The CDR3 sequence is CASSWGQKNTEAFF. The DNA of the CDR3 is TGTGCCAGCAGCTGGGGACAGAAGAACACTGAAGCTTTCTTT.

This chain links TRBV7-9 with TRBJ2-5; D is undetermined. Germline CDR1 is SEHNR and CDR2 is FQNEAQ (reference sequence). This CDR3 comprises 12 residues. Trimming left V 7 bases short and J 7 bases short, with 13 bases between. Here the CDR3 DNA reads TGTGCCAGCAATAGGGTCGAAGGGACCCAGTACTTC. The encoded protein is CASNRVEGTQYF.

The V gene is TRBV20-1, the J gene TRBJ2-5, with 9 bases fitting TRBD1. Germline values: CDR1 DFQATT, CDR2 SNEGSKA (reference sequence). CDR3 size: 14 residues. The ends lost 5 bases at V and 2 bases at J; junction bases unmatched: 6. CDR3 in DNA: TGCAGTGCTCTTTGGGACAGGGTTCAAGAGACCCAGTACTTC. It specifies CSALWDRVQETQYF.

The CDR3 coding sequence is TGTGCCAGTAGTATCGGACAGGACTACACTGAAGCTTTCTTT. Protein sequence: CASSIGQDYTEAFF. This rearrangement joins TRBV19 to TRBJ1-1; 7 bases are shared with TRBD1. Germline V CDR1 and CDR2: LNHDA, SQIVND (reference sequence). V was clipped by 3 bases and J by 3 bases; unmatched bases: 4. The CDR3 runs to 14 residues.

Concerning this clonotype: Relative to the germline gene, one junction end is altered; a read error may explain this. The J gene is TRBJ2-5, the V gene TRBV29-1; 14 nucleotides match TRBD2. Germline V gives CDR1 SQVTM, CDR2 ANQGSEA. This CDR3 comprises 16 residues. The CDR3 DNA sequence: TGCAGCGTTAAAGAGGTTAGGACTAGCGGGAGGGAGACCCAGTACTTC. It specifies CSVKEVRTSGRETQYF. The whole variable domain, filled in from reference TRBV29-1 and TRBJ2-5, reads SAVISQKPSRDICQRGTSLTIQCQVDSQVTMMFWYRQQPGQSLTLIATANQGSEATYESGFVIDKFPISRPNLTFSTLTVSNMSPEDSSIYLCSVKEVRTSGRETQYFGPGTRLLVL.

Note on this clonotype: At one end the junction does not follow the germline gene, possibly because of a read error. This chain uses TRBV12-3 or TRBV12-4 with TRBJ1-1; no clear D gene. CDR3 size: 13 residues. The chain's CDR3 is CASSRQSNTEALF. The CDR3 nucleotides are TGTGCCAGCAGCCGACAATCGAACACTGAAGCTCTCTTT.

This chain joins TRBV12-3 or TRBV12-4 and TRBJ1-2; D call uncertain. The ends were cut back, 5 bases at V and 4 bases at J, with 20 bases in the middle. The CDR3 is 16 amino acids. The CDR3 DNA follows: TGTGCCAGCAGTCCCGGCGAGAACGGACGGACCTATGGCTACACCTTC. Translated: CASSPGENGRTYGYTF.

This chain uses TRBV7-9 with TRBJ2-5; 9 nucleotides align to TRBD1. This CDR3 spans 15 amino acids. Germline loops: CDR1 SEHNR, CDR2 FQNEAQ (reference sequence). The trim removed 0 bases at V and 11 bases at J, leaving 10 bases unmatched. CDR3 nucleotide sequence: TGTGCCAGCAGCTTAGCCCCGGACAGGGGCATAGGGCAGTACTTC. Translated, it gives CASSLAPDRGIGQYF.

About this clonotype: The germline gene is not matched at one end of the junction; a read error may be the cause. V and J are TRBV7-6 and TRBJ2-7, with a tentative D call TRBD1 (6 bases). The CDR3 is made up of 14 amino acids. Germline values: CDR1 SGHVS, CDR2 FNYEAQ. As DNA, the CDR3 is TGTGCCAGCAGCGGTGCAGGGGCAACCTACGGGCAGTACTTC. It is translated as CASSGAGATYGQYF.

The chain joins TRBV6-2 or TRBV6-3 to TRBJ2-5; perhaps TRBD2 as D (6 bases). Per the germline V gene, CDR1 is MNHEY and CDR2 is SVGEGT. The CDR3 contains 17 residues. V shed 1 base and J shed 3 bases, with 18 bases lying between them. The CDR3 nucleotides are TGTGCCAGCAGTTACTTGGACTACTCTAAGATAGAAGAGACCCAGTACTTC. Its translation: CASSYLDYSKIEETQYF.

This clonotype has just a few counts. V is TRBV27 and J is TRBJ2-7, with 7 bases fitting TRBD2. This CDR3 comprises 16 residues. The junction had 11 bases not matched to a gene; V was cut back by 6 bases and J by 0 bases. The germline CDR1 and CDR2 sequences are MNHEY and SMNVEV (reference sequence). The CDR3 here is CASSRLLAAGSYEQYF. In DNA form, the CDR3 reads TGTGCCAGCAGCAGACTCCTAGCGGCCGGCTCCTACGAGCAGTACTTC.

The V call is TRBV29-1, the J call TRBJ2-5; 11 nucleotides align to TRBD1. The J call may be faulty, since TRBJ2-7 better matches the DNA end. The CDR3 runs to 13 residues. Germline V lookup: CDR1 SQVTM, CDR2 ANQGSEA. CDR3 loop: CSVGTGGDSEQYF. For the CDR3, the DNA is TGCAGCGTCGGGACAGGGGGGGATAGCGAGCAGTACTTC.

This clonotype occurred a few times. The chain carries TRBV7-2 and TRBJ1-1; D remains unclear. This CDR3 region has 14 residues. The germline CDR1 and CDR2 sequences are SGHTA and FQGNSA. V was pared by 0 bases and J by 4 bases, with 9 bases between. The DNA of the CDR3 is TGTGCCAGCAGCTTAGCGACCTTTAGCACTGAAGCTTTCTTT. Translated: CASSLATFSTEAFF.

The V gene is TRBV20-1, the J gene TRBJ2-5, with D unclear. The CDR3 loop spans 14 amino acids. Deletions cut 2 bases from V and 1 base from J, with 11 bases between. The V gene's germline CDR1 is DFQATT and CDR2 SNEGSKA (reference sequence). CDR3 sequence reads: CSARLQASQETQYF. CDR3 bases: TGCAGTGCTAGACTCCAGGCCTCCCAAGAGACCCAGTACTTC.

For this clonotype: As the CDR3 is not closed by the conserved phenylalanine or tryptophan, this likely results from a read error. CDR3 region: CASSPWTGSYGQYS. CDR3 bases: TGCGCCAGCAGCCCGTGGACAGGGAGCTACGGGCAGTACTCC. J is TRBJ2-7 and V is TRBV5-1; TRBD1 matches 8 bases. The CDR3 is 14 residues long. CDR1 SGHRS and CDR2 YFSETQ come from the germline V gene.

The CDR3 region is CASRQGNRWGNEKLFF. The CDR3 DNA sequence: TGTGCCAGCAGACAGGGCAACCGGTGGGGAAATGAAAAACTGTTTTTT. This chain uses TRBV12-3 or TRBV12-4 with TRBJ1-4, with D possibly being TRBD1 (6 bases). The CDR3 consists of 16 residues. V was pared by 6 bases and J by 5 bases, with 19 bases between.

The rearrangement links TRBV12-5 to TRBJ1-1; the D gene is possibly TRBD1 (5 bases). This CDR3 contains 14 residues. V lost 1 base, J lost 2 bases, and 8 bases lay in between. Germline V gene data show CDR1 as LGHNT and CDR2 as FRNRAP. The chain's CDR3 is CASGLAGINTEAFF. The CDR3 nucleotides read TGTGCTAGTGGTTTGGCAGGGATCAACACTGAAGCTTTCTTT.

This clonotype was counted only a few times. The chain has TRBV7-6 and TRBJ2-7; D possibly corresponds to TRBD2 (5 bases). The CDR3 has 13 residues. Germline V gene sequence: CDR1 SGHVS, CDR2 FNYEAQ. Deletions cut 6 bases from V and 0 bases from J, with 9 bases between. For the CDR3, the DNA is TGTGCCAGCAGGCCGGGGTCCTCCTACGAGCAGTACTTC. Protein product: CASRPGSSYEQYF.

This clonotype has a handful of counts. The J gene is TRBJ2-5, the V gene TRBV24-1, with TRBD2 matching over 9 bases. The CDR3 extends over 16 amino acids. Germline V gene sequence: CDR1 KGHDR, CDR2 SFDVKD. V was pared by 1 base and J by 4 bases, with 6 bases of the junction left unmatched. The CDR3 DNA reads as TGTGCCACCAGTGATTTAGGCGGGAGGGCTGCAGAGACCCAGTACTTC. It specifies CATSDLGGRAAETQYF.

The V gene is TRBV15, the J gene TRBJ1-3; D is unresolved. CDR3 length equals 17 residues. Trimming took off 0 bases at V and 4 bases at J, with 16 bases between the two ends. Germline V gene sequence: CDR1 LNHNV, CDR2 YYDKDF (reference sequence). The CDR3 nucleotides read TGTGCCACCAGCAGAGACCGAACCCTGAGCTCGGGAAACACCATATATTTT. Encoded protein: CATSRDRTLSSGNTIYF.

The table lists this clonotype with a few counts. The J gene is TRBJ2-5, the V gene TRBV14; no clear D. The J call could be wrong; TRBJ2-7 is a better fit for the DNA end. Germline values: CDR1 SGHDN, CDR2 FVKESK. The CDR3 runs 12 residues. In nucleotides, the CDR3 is TGTGCCAGCAGCCATGGCACCTACGAGCAGTACTTC. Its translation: CASSHGTYEQYF.

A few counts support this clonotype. The CDR3, as DNA: TGTGCCAGCAGCCAAGGTTCACCCCCAGGCGGATACGAGCAGTACTTC. It is translated as CASSQGSPPGGYEQYF. J is TRBJ2-5 and V is TRBV3-1; D is uncertain. The DNA end is a closer match to TRBJ2-7, so the J assignment may be wrong. Looked up from germline, CDR1 is LGHDT and CDR2 is YNNKEL (reference sequence). The CDR3 sequence is 16 residues long.

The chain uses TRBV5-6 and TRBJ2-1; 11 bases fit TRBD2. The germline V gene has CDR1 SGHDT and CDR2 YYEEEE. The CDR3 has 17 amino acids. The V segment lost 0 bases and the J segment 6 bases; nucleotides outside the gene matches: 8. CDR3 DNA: TGTGCCAGCAGCTTGGTATGGCTAGCGGGAGGTCGCAATGAGCAGTTCTTC. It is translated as CASSLVWLAGGRNEQFF.

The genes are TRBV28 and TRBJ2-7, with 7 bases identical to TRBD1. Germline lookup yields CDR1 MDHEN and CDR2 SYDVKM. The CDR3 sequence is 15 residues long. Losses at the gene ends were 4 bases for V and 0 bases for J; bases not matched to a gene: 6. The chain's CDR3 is CASSSRQGGSYEQYF. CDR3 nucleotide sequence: TGTGCCAGCAGTTCTCGACAGGGCGGCTCCTACGAGCAGTACTTC.

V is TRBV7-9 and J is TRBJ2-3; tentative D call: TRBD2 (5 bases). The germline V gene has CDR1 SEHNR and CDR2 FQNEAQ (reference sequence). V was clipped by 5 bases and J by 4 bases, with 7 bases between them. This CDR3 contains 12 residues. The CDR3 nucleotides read TGTGCCAGCAGCCAGCGGCCAGATACGCAGTATTTT. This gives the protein CASSQRPDTQYF.

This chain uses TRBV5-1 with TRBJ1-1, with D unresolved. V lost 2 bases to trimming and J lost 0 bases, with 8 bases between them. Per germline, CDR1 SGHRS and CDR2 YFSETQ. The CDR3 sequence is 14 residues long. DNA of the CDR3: TGCGCCAGCAGCTTAGGGAACATGAACACTGAAGCTTTCTTT. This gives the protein CASSLGNMNTEAFF.

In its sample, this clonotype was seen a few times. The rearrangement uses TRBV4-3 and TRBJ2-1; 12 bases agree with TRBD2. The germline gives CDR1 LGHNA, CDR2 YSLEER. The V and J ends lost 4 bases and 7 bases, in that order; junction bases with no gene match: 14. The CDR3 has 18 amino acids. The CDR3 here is CASSRVRGLAGGLNEQFF. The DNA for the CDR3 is TGCGCCAGCAGCCGCGTGAGAGGGCTAGCGGGAGGGTTGAATGAGCAGTTCTTC.

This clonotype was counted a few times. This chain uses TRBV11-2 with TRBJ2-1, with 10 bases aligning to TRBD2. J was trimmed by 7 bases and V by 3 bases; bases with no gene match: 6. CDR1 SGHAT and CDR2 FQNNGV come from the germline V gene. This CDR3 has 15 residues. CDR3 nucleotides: TGTGCCAGCAGCTTGCTAGCGGGGGAGGTAAATGAGCAGTTCTTC. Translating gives CASSLLAGEVNEQFF.

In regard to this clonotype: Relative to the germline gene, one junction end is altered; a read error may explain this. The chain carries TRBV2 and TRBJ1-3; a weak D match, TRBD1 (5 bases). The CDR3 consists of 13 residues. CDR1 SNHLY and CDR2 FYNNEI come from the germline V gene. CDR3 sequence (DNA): TGTGCCAGTAGTGGGGGATATGGAAACACCATATATTTT. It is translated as CASSGGYGNTIYF.

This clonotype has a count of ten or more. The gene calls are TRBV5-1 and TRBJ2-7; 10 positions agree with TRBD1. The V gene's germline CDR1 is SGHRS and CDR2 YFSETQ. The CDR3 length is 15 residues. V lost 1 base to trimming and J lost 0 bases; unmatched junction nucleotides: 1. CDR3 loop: CASSLWTGGSYEQYF. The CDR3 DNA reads TGCGCCAGCAGCTTGTGGACAGGGGGCTCCTACGAGCAGTACTTC. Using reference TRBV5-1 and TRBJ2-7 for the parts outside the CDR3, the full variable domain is KAGVTQTPRYLIKTRGQQVTLSCSPISGHRSVSWYQQTPGQGLQFLFEYFSETQRNKGNFPGRFSGRQFSNSRSEMNVSTLELGDSALYLCASSLWTGGSYEQYFGPGTRLTVT.